This T cell receptor beta chain appears in the sequencing data of a study of T cell responses to AZD1222 COVID-19 vaccine (dated by TCRdb to about 2021). About the investigation overall: AZD1222 recipients whose second dose came at about 4 weeks and those whose second dose came at about 12 weeks were combined into one group, since spike-specific TCR depth and breadth did not differ between the two schedules. A total of just over 230 trial participants underwent TCR sequencing, of whom 207 had received two doses of AZD1222 and roughly 26 had received two doses of the MenACWY control vaccine. Trial participants were enrolled by age into 18-55, 56-69 and 70-plus year subgroups, with roughly 160, 29 and 62 TCR-sequenced participants respectively.

Of note for this clone: Its recognized antigen is unknown. No much larger clonotype is one base removed from it; base qualities were not supplied.

The CDR3 regions of human TCRbeta chains were subjected to immunosequencing. In the authors' own workflow: TCRs in the repertoires were compared against a reference library of SARS-CoV-2-specific TCRs that had been generated with the MIRA antigen-specificity platform. Breadth was defined as the fraction of unique TCRs that were SARS-CoV-2-associated, and depth was defined as the fraction of total T cells that were SARS-CoV-2-associated. Using the MIRA data, each spike-specific TCR was assigned both to the spike region to which the TCR was reactive and to a CD4 or CD8 class. Log10-transformed breadth and depth values were compared by one-way ANOVA with Sidak's multiple comparisons tests. TCRdb's version of the immuneACCESS table is confined to in-frame rearrangements and falls short of the full clone set. An unresolved V gene accounts for under half of the shortfall where checked; the remainder is of unknown origin. The DNA gave D and trimming, while V, J and clone size come from that table. The sample includes about 140,000 clones, with approximately 86% observed a single time. Of the sample, about 3.5% falls within the top ten clones.

Results and caveats for the whole study, not just this receptor: Participants were mostly white British and included more females than males, and it was suggested by the authors that clonal diversity may have been underestimated. The vaccine-associated CD4 TCRs covered the entire spike protein, and the dominant responses fell in regions 160-218 and 743-854. A significant rise in spike-specific TCR breadth and depth was observed after two AZD1222 doses relative to day 0 and relative to MenACWY recipients. Because no day 14 peak-response samples were available, the repertoires could be characterized only after the peak T cell response. In the small 56-69-year group, the increase in depth fell short of significance, most likely because of low power. Epitopes outside the regions mutated in the B.1.351 and B.1.1.7 variants were reportedly recognized by nearly half of the unique spike-specific TCRs. Conclusions about previously exposed vaccinees are limited because only six or seven AZD1222 recipients were SARS-CoV-2 seropositive at baseline.

Its CDR3 holds 16 amino acids, cysteine through phenylalanine. The only DNA kept is the CDR3, 48 bases in frame from the first base. Trimming takes 4 bases from V and 3 bases from J, and the germline ends sit 19 bases apart. Taken from the germline V gene, the CDR1 and CDR2 loops are SGHRS and YFSETQ. Interpreted using the paper, the time point label stands for: baseline before first vaccination. Vaccinee samples came from UK trials COV001 and COV002, including a single-blind randomized controlled phase 2/3 trial of AZD1222 (ChAdOx1 nCoV-19) in healthy adults. For TCRbeta chain sequencing, PBMC samples were collected from trial participants at day 0 and at day 28 after the second dose.

Material: peripheral blood, obtained on day 0 of AZD1222 vaccination. The receptor's source is an adult in good health. The receptor chain draws on TRBV5-1 and TRBJ1-2; 6 matching bases give a weak D call of TRBD1. The CDR3 reads CASSKSAGKGDYGYTF. Read as DNA, the sequence is TGCGCCAGCAGCAAATCGGCAGGGAAGGGGGACTATGGCTACACCTTC.